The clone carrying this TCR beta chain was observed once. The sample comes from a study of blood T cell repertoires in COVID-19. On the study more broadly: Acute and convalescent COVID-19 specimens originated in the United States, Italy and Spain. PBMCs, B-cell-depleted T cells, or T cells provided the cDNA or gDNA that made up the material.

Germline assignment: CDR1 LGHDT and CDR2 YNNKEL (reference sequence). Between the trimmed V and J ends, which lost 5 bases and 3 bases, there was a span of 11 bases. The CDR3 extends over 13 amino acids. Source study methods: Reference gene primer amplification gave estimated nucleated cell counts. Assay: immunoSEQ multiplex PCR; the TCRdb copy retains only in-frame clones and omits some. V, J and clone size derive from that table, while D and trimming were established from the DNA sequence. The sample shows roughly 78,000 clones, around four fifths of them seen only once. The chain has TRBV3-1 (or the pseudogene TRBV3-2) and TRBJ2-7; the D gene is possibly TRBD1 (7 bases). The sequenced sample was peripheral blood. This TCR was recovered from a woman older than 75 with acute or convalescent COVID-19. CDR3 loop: CASSRQGGYEQYF. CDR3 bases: TGTGCCAGCAGCAGACAGGGAGGCTACGAGCAGTACTTC.